This T cell receptor (beta chain) was profiled in a study of OX40 agonist ivuxolimab in advanced cancers. Study-wide context: Administration of intravenous ivuxolimab to patients occurred every 2 weeks at 0.01 to 10 mg/kg. Hepatocellular carcinoma, melanoma, renal cell or head and neck cancer was diagnosed in the dose-escalation patients. General study results and limits: Clonal expansion among partial responders at 0.1-3.0 mg/kg ranked near the lowest.

Here immunoSEQ multiplex PCR was the method, and the copy in TCRdb shows in-frame clones only, minus some. This sample carries about 77,000 clones, about nine tenths of them seen once, and the ten largest clones take around 5.9%. Comment on this clone: The antigen remains unidentified.

The CDR3 is made up of 14 amino acids. The V and J ends lost 2 bases and 4 bases respectively, with 12 bases between them. Per the germline V gene, CDR1 is SGHNT and CDR2 is YYREEE (reference sequence). This rearrangement joins TRBV5-4 to TRBJ1-1; tentative D call: TRBD1 (5 bases). The sample was CD4+ or CD8+ T cells sorted from blood, taken in a trial of the OX40 agonist ivuxolimab. The TCR sequence derives from an adult with an advanced solid tumor such as melanoma, head and neck, liver or kidney cancer. DNA for the CDR3: TGTGCCAGCAGCTTACAGGTGGATGGCACTGAAGCTTTCTTT. The encoded protein is CASSLQVDGTEAFF.